This TCR beta chain was found in a study of T cells after somatic rescue of genetic block. Repertoires were generated with immunoSEQ multiplex PCR, while TCRdb's copy carries only in-frame clones and drops some. The sample consists of 60,000 to 90,000 clones, under 95% of them appearing once. Germline values: CDR1 SNHLY, CDR2 FYNNEI. The CDR3 covers 12 residues. V dropped 7 bases and J dropped 7 bases, with 13 bases sitting between them. Sequenced material: peripheral blood mononuclear cells (PBMCs). The sequence derives from a man younger than 45. This chain connects TRBV2 to TRBJ2-5, with D unclear. Here the CDR3 reads CASKSTLGTQYF. CDR3 coding DNA: TGTGCCAGCAAATCAACGCTGGGGACCCAGTACTTC. The full variable domain, rest sourced from reference TRBV2 and TRBJ2-5, is EPEVTQTPSHQVTQMGQEVILRCVPISNHLYFYWYRQILGQKVEFLVSFYNNEISEKSEIFDDQFSVERPDGSNFTLKIRSTKLEDSAMYFCASKSTLGTQYFGPGTRLLVL.